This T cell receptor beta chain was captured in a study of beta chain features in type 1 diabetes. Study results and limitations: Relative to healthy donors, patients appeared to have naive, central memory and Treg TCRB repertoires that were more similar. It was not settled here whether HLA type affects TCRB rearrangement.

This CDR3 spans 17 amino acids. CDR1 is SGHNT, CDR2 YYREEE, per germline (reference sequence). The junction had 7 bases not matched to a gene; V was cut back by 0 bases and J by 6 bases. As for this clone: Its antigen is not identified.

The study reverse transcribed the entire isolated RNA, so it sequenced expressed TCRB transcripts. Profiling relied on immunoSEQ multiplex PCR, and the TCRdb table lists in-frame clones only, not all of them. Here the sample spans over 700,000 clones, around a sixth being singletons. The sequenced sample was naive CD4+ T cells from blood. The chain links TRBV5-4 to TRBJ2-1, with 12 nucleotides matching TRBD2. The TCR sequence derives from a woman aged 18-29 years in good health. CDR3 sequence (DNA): TGTGCCAGCAGCTTGGGAGGCCTAGCGGGAGGGGGCAATGAGCAGTTCTTC. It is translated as CASSLGGLAGGGNEQFF.